This is a list of T cell receptor beta chains from one sample in a study of T cell clones after liver transplantation. Clones were read by immunoSEQ multiplex PCR, and TCRdb kept only the in-frame ones, dropping some. Found here are more than 95,000 clones, under 90% of them singletons; the top ten hold about 2.8%. The sequences come from CD4+ T cells from blood, collected around 44 months after liver transplant. These receptors all come from a human patient who received a liver transplant. Some T cells may possibly be graft donor cells. CDR3s include the opening cysteine and the closing phenylalanine or tryptophan. Each record gives: J gene, D gene, V gene, clone size, CDR3 DNA, CDR3 protein. The D gene is left open where the match is weak. A row's size may be missing; if present it is once, few, many or a size class.

j_call: TRBJ2-3; d_call: TRBD1; v_call: TRBV6-5; clone_size: .; cdr3_nt: TGTGCCAGCAGTAAACAGGGGCGAGACACAGATACGCAGTATTTT; cdr3_aa: CASSKQGRDTDTQYF
j_call: TRBJ2-3; d_call: .; v_call: TRBV6-1; clone_size: .; cdr3_nt: TGTGCCAGCAGTGAGACCAGAGACGCGCAGTATTTT; cdr3_aa: CASSETRDAQYF
j_call: TRBJ1-1; d_call: .; v_call: TRBV18; clone_size: few; cdr3_nt: TGTGCCAGCTCGAAAAGACGGGGGAGGGAAGACACTGAAGCTTTCTTT; cdr3_aa: CASSKRRGREDTEAFF
j_call: TRBJ2-2; d_call: .; v_call: TRBV4-2; clone_size: .; cdr3_nt: TGTGCCAGCAGCCAATCTTCGCGGGGAAACACCGGGGAGCTGTTTTTT; cdr3_aa: CASSQSSRGNTGELFF
j_call: TRBJ2-2; d_call: TRBD2; v_call: TRBV28; clone_size: few; cdr3_nt: TGTGCCAGCAGTTTTACCCTAGCGGGAGTATCCGGGGAGCTGTTTTTT; cdr3_aa: CASSFTLAGVSGELFF
j_call: TRBJ2-7; d_call: .; v_call: TRBV9; clone_size: .; cdr3_nt: TGTGCCAGCAGCCCTAGGTCACAGCCACTTCTGAACGAGCAGTACTTC; cdr3_aa: CASSPRSQPLLNEQYF
j_call: TRBJ2-1; d_call: TRBD2; v_call: TRBV7-3; clone_size: .; cdr3_nt: TGTGCCAGCAGTGGACTAGGGGCAACCTCCTACAATGAGCAGTTCTTC; cdr3_aa: CASSGLGATSYNEQFF
j_call: TRBJ2-3; d_call: TRBD2; v_call: TRBV4-1; clone_size: .; cdr3_nt: TGCGCCAGCAGCCAACCCCAGGGGACTAGCATCCAGAAAGATACGCAGTATTTT; cdr3_aa: CASSQPQGTSIQKDTQYF
j_call: TRBJ2-7; d_call: .; v_call: TRBV14; clone_size: few; cdr3_nt: TGTGCCAGCAGCCCTGGGGCGGAACCTTCCTACGAGCAGTACTTC; cdr3_aa: CASSPGAEPSYEQYF
j_call: TRBJ2-7; d_call: TRBD1; v_call: TRBV19; clone_size: .; cdr3_nt: TGTGCCAGTAGCACAGATCAGGACAGGCGGTACTTC; cdr3_aa: CASSTDQDRRYF
j_call: TRBJ2-3; d_call: .; v_call: TRBV5-4; clone_size: .; cdr3_nt: TGTGCCAGCAGCCGGACTGAGCTCACAGATACGCAGTATTTT; cdr3_aa: CASSRTELTDTQYF
j_call: TRBJ2-7; d_call: .; v_call: TRBV30; clone_size: .; cdr3_nt: TGTGCCTGGAAGATGGGGCCGGGCTACGAGCAGTACTTC; cdr3_aa: CAWKMGPGYEQYF
j_call: TRBJ2-3; d_call: .; v_call: TRBV9; clone_size: .; cdr3_nt: TGTGCCAGCAGCGTAGGTGCGGACTTCCCTCCAGATACGCAGTATTTT; cdr3_aa: CASSVGADFPPDTQYF
j_call: TRBJ2-7; d_call: TRBD1; v_call: TRBV11-2; clone_size: .; cdr3_nt: TGTGCCAGCAGCGGACAGGTCTACGAGCAGTACTTC; cdr3_aa: CASSGQVYEQYF
j_call: TRBJ2-1; d_call: .; v_call: TRBV7-6; clone_size: .; cdr3_nt: TGTGCCAGCATGTGGGGCCCGACCTACAATGAGCAGTTCTTC; cdr3_aa: CASMWGPTYNEQFF